The source of this T cell receptor beta chain is a study of molecular identifiers for immune sequencing clone quantification. This clonotype was seen a handful of times. Its antigen is as yet unknown. General study findings and limits: Over 98% of effector molecules, but under 1% in naive cells, were held by clones with more than 20 RNA copies.

Each CDR3 protein is one row after TCRdb ran MiXCR on the PCR reads. This sample carries about 630,000 distinct CDR3 sequences, about 25% of them seen once, and the ten largest clones take 0.7% to 0.95%. Sequenced sample: naive CD8+ T cells from blood, with Jurkat cell RNA spiked in. Subset here: FACS-sorted CD8+CD4-CCR7+CD45RA+ naive T cells. The sequence was obtained from a human donor in good health. Some libraries in this study had Jurkat cell RNA spiked in.

DNA of the CDR3: TGTGCCACCAGTCCTTCAGGGGGTATAGATACGCAGTATTTT. Its protein product is CATSPSGGIDTQYF. The genes are TRBV24-1 and TRBJ2-3; 7 bases are a match to TRBD1. The germline gives CDR1 KGHDR, CDR2 SFDVKD. The ends lost 6 bases at V and 5 bases at J; junction bases unmatched: 7. This CDR3 is built from 14 residues.